The clone carrying this T cell receptor (beta chain) was counted a few times. The antigen remains undetermined. The sample belongs to a study of blood T cells in healthy people across ages. Study information: About one barcoded beta molecule per two T cells was the capture yield of template switching. Study-wide points: Higher diversity, along with more naive CD4+ cells, distinguished long-lived donors from aged donors. Diversity of TCR beta per million T cells declined in a roughly linear way with age.

Germline V CDR1 and CDR2: MNHEY, SVGEGT. The CDR3 has 17 residues. J gave up 2 bases and V 0 bases, and 9 bases lay outside the gene matches. A J-beta primer mix and a sample-barcoded 5' primer were used in a second PCR of about 7 to 12 cycles. Tags on each cDNA molecule came from a template-switch adaptor with 12 random nucleotides. MiXCR was run by TCRdb on the 5' RACE reads, yielding one entry per CDR3 protein. Of over 600,000 distinct CDR3 sequences listed, roughly 46% are singletons. The sequenced sample was blood. The clonotype originates from a man older than 75 in good health. The V call is TRBV6-2 or TRBV6-3, the J call TRBJ2-5; TRBD1 matches at 7 bases. The CDR3 region has the DNA TGTGCCAGCAGTTACTCAGGACAGGTCACGTATCAAGAGACCCAGTACTTC. This gives the protein CASSYSGQVTYQETQYF.